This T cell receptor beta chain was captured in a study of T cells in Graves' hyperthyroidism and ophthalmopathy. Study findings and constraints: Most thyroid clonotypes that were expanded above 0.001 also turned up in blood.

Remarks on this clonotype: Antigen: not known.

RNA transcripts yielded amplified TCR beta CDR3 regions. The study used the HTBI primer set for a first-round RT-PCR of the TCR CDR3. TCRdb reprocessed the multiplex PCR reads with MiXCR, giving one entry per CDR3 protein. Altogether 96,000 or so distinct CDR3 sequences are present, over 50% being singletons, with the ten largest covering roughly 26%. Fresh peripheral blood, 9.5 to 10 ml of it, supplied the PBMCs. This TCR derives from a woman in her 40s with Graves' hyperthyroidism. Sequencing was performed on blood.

CDR3 loop: CASSLTGQGWETQYF. The CDR3 DNA reads as TGTGCCAGCAGCTTAACGGGACAGGGGTGGGAGACCCAGTACTTC. The genes are TRBV7-9 and TRBJ2-5; TRBD1 matches at 10 bases. CDR1 is SEHNR, CDR2 FQNEAQ, per germline (reference sequence). The CDR3 is 15 residues long. V lost 2 bases and J lost 5; bases outside the gene matches: 5.